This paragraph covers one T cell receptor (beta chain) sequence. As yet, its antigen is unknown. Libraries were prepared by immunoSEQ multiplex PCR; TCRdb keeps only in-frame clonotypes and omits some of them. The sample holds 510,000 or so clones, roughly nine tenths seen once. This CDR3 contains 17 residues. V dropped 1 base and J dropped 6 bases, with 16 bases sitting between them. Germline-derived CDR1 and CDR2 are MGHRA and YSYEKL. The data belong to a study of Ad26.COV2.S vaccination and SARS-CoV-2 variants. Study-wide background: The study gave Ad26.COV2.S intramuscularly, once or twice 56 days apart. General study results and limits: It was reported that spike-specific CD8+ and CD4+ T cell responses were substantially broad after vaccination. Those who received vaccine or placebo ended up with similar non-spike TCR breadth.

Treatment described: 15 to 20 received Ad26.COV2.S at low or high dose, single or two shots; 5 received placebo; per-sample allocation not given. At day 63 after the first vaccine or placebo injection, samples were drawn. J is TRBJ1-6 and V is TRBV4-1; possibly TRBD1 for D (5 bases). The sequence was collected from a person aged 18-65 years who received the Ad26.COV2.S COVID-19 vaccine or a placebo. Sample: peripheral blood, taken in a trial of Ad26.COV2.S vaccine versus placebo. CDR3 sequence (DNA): TGCGCCAGCAGCCAAGGGCCTCAGGGTTGGGGTAATTCACCCCTCCACTTT. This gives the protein CASSQGPQGWGNSPLHF.